The entry below gives a single T cell receptor beta chain sequence along with its context. The sample is drawn from a study of CD8+CD57+ T cells in acquired aplastic anemia. Both TCR beta VDJ combination and CDR3 sequence profiling were carried out. Genomic DNA was the template for this profiling. TCRdb fed the reads into MiXCR, producing one record per CDR3 protein. Here the sample spans hundreds of thousands of distinct CDR3 sequences, around 30% being singletons. Patients chosen for sequencing had CD8+CD57+ cells that had expanded, as shown by flow cytometry. This TCR was sampled from a human donor with aplastic anemia. The sequenced material came from sorted CD4+, CD8+, or CD8+CD57+ T cells (not recorded which) from PBMCs.

The DNA of the CDR3 is TGTGCCAGCAGCGTTGAAGTGGCCGGGGACGGCTACACCTTC. Translated, it gives CASSVEVAGDGYTF. This chain uses TRBV9 with TRBJ1-2; tentative D call: TRBD1 (5 bases). Per the germline V gene, CDR1 is SGDLS and CDR2 is YYNGEE. The CDR3 extends over 14 amino acids. V lost 2 bases, J lost 8 bases, and 16 bases lay in between.